This T cell receptor beta chain was retrieved from a study of cytomegalovirus exposure and HLA in healthy donors. Study-wide findings and caveats: Among the CMV-associated chains, three were confirmed in vitro as specific for CMV antigens. A later analysis showed TCR association rates differing by HLA locus, peaking at DRB1 and lowest at HLA-C.

It was with 60 Vbeta and 13 Jbeta primers that the PCR ran. Clones were read by immunoSEQ multiplex PCR, and TCRdb kept only the in-frame ones, dropping some. The sample records some 150,000 clones, less than 90% being singletons. This clone was detected only a few times. The antigen is unknown. V dropped 1 base and J dropped 2 bases, with 10 bases sitting between them. The CDR3 is made up of 15 amino acids. Germline V lookup: CDR1 SGHTS, CDR2 YDEGEE. This chain connects TRBV5-8 to TRBJ2-1; D is uncertain. Sequencing was performed on PBMCs. The source is a middle-aged man in good health and CMV-seronegative. In DNA, the CDR3 is TGTGCCAGCAGCTTGAGACTGGTAGCCTACAATGAGCAGTTCTTC. Translating gives CASSLRLVAYNEQFF. The whole variable domain, filled in from reference TRBV5-8 and TRBJ2-1, reads EAGVTQSPTHLIKTRGQQATLRCSPISGHTSVYWYQQALGLGLQFLLWYDEGEERNRGNFPPRFSGRQFPNYSSELNVNALELEDSALYLCASSLRLVAYNEQFFGPGTRLTVL.